The source of this TCR beta chain is a study of radiation and T cells in renal cell carcinoma (TCRdb year 2020). Study-level background: The samples were drawn from a clinical trial, where primary renal cell carcinomas were treated with 15 Gy of stereotactic body radiation therapy and then removed by nephrectomy 4 weeks afterward. In total, approximately 53 samples underwent TCR beta sequencing: around 25 tumors plus 27 peripheral blood samples. Across all 53 samples, under 4,500,000 unique CDR3 nucleotide sequences, encoding approximately 2.5 million unique CDR3 amino acid sequences, were identified. The paper as a whole reports these results and caveats: Because pretreatment tumor biopsies were not available, the study could not determine whether clonotypes were already present within the tumor at baseline. Because the trial had a single-armed design, the trial could not examine how radiation dose or scheduling affected the TCR repertoire. In blood, the top tumor clonotypes increased from baseline to 2 weeks after radiation and then shrank by 4 weeks, which suggests a temporary expansion of tumor-resident clones. Changes in the blood repertoire were not tracked past 4 weeks after treatment.

To note about this clone: The target of this receptor is not known. Per-base quality was not reported, and no clone a single base away is much larger than it.

The meaning of the sample's time point label: baseline pretreatment blood. According to the study, the label for this sample's treatment or condition signals: 15 Gy SBRT to primary tumor, nephrectomy 4 weeks later. To track tumor-enriched clonotypes, serial peripheral blood was sampled from radiation-treated patients at baseline and at 2 weeks and 4 weeks after SBRT. Every patient had renal cell carcinoma of clear cell pathology. Genomic DNA for TCR sequencing was prepared using the QIAamp DNA Blood Mini Kit (Qiagen). Samples were included in the analyses only if all quality control checks were passed. The immunoSEQ kit was used, according to the manufacturer's recommendations, to generate TCR beta libraries from genomic DNA. To prepare the libraries, a first multiplex PCR with proprietary primers was run, followed by a second PCR that added unique barcodes, and a bead cleanup was done after each round. Each sample batch included a kit-provided positive control reaction and a negative control reaction. The final libraries underwent checking on an Agilent 4200 TapeStation D1000 ScreenTape, volumetric pooling, and quantification by qPCR. An Illumina NextSeq500 fitted with a MidOutput 150-cycle cartridge performed the sequencing, running 156 Read1 cycles and 15 Index1 cycles with the kit's custom primers. The pooled library was loaded at 1.0 pM, and approximately 19% PhiX control was spiked in. Concerning the study's data processing: Vendor-processed data were analyzed in R, and a clonotype was defined as all T cells sharing the same CDR3 nucleotide sequence. For clone abundance analyses, frequencies were normalized to the 10,000 most abundant clones per sample. Before analysis, public T cell clones were removed, and these numbered fewer than six per sample on average. An abundance difference of at least 32-fold between compartments was the criterion for calling clonotypes tumor-enriched or baseline blood-enriched. A beta-binomial differential abundance model was applied to find clonotypes that expanded or contracted between blood time points. Tumor-blood repertoire similarity was measured with the Baroni-Urbani and Buser coefficient, and groups were compared using two-tailed Wilcoxon tests in R. TCRdb re-hosts the immuneACCESS table, in-frame sequences only. Its copies lack some clones; in the studies checked, an unresolved V gene accounts for under half of them, and the cause for the rest is not known. The V and J calls and the clone size are those of that table, but D and trimming were determined from the DNA. The sample yields 150,000 or so clones; about 88% were counted once. Around 4% of the sample is taken by the ten largest.

V and J are truncated by 8 bases and 0 bases respectively, leaving an intervening sequence of 7 bases. From a lookup of the germline V gene (reference sequence), CDR1 and CDR2 are MNHNY and SVGAGI. The CDR3, cysteine through phenylalanine, is 13 amino acids long. The retained sequence is limited to the CDR3, 39 bases, with the frame set at the first base. The chain was built from TRBV6-6 and TRBJ1-4, with the D gene too uncertain to name. This material consisted of blood, taken from a patient whose treatment included radiotherapy and nephrectomy. The sequence came from a woman aged 70 to 79 with renal cell carcinoma. The CDR3 protein sequence reads: CASGGATNEKLFF. The nucleotide sequence is TGTGCCAGCGGCGGAGCAACTAATGAAAAACTGTTTTTT.